This T cell receptor (beta chain) appears in the sequencing data of a study of post-analysis software for immune sequencing data. Study overall: Relapsing-remitting, secondary progressive and progressive-relapsing courses of multiple sclerosis were included.

Germline V gene lookup returns CDR1 SQVTM and CDR2 ANQGSEA. Trimming took 6 bases from V and 5 from J, leaving 13 bases between them. The length of the CDR3 is 12 residues. Only a few counts were recorded for this clonotype. As yet, its antigen is unknown. Study-wide results and caveats: Samples from one preparation batch, clustered by F measure, grouped strongly together. Included in a set of five TRBV segments more frequent in patients than controls were TRBV5-6, TRBV5-1 and TRBV20-1. Multiple sclerosis was associated with a significant reduction in normalized Chao1 diversity relative to controls.

The authors incorporated unique molecular identifiers into the TCR beta cDNA libraries. Input of about 0.95 to 11 million T cells yielded around 460,000 cDNA molecules. TCRdb used MiXCR to reprocess the PCR reads, holding one entry per CDR3 protein. The repertoire holds about 820,000 distinct CDR3 sequences, with roughly 50% as singletons. The sequence was obtained from a girl under 18 with multiple sclerosis. The chain employs TRBV29-1 and TRBJ2-5; D unresolved. Sequencing was done on a sample of blood. DNA of the CDR3: TGCAGCGTCGTGGAGTTGGGGGAGACCCAGTACTTC. Protein product: CSVVELGETQYF.